The rows below give T cell receptor beta chains drawn from one sample of a study of tumor-infiltrating lymphocytes in primary liver carcinoma. TCRdb ran MiXCR on the multiplex PCR reads and lists one entry per CDR3 protein. The table has 50,000 to 60,000 distinct CDR3 sequences, around 77% seen once; the top ten hold around a quarter. The source material was liver tumor tissue from sampling region 5. The receptors stem from a man in his forties or fifties with primary liver carcinoma and hepatitis B virus infection. Both conserved end residues are part of each CDR3. D genes are given only for firm matches. Expanded clones are given a class, and other clones once, few, many or no size at all.

>TRBV29-1|NA|NA|TRBJ2-1
CSVDMAGAIGQFF
TGCAGCGTTGATATGGCAGGTGCTATTGGGCAGTTCTTC
>TRBV5-5|NA|NA|TRBJ2-3
CASSPTSTDNMQYF
TGTGCCAGCAGCCCCACCTCGACCGATAATATGCAGTATTTT
>TRBV6-1|TRBD2|many|TRBJ2-2
CASSPLRSLAGERELFF
TGTGCCAGCAGTCCCCTCCGGAGTCTAGCGGGAGAGAGGGAGCTGTTTTTT
>TRBV4-3|TRBD2|NA|TRBJ2-7
CASSQELAGGHEQYF
TGCGCCAGCAGCCAGGAGCTAGCGGGAGGGCACGAGCAGTACTTC
>TRBV10-3|NA|many|TRBJ2-5
CAIRGTQEETQYF
TGTGCCATCCGAGGGACTCAAGAAGAGACCCAGTACTTC
>TRBV11-1|TRBD1|NA|TRBJ2-7
CASRGKLSHEQYF
TGCGCCAGCAGGGGGAAGCTATCCCACGAGCAGTACTTC
>TRBV14|NA|NA|TRBJ1-6
CASNQGDGRPLHF
TGTGCCAGCAATCAAGGGGATGGAAGACCCCTCCACTTT
>TRBV29-1|NA|NA|TRBJ2-1
CSAPDGGQVGEQFF
TGCAGCGCCCCGGATGGCGGTCAGGTAGGAGAGCAGTTCTTC
>TRBV10-2|NA|NA|TRBJ2-1
CASVLAKYNEQFF
TGCGCTAGCGTCTTAGCGAAGTACAATGAGCAGTTCTTC
>TRBV11-2|TRBD2|once|TRBJ2-3
CASSLALRGPREKGTDTQYF
TGTGCCAGCAGCTTAGCCCTGAGGGGTCCGCGGGAGAAGGGCACAGATACGCAGTATTTT